The rows below give T cell receptor beta chains drawn from one sample of a study of read filtering for tumor transcriptome and immune sequencing. TCRdb reprocessed the reads with MiXCR, giving one entry per CDR3 protein. The sample shows tens of thousands of distinct CDR3 sequences, 20% to 25% of them seen only once. The sequenced sample was a population of CD138-negative cells sorted from bone marrow. Receptors originate from a donor over 35 with multiple myeloma. Both conserved end residues are part of each CDR3. D genes are given only for firm matches. For some rows the clone size is stated as once, few or many, or as a class when expanded; others skip it.

cdr3_nt cdr3_aa d_call j_call clone_size v_call
TGTGCCAGCCGATCCACGGAAACCGGGGAGCTGTTTTTT CASRSTETGELFF . TRBJ2-2 few TRBV2
TGCAGTGGCGCGACAGGGACTCTCTACGAGCAGTACTTC CSGATGTLYEQYF . TRBJ2-7 many TRBV20-1
TGTGCCAGCAGCTTACATGGCCTAGGGACTGAAGCTTTCTTT CASSLHGLGTEAFF . TRBJ1-1 . TRBV11-2
TGTGCCGCCAGCAGAAACAGTAACTCTGGGGCCAACGCCCTGACTTTC CAASRNSNSGANALTF . TRBJ2-6 . TRBV15
TGTGCCAGCAGCTTAGGGGGGGTTGGCCAGTACTTC CASSLGGVGQYF . TRBJ2-7 many TRBV7-8
TGCAGTGCTAGAGATACGGGACTAGCGGGAGTATTAGATACGCAGTATTTT CSARDTGLAGVLDTQYF TRBD2 TRBJ2-3 many TRBV20-1
TGTGCCAGCAACTTGGGGTTGTTTAATGAGCAGTTCTTC CASNLGLFNEQFF . TRBJ2-1 few TRBV11-2
TGTGCCAGCAGCCACCACGAGCGGGCTAGCAGCACAGATACGCAGTATTTT CASSHHERASSTDTQYF . TRBJ2-3 many TRBV14
TGTGCCAGCAGCACGGGGGTGAACACTGAAGCTTTCTTT CASSTGVNTEAFF . TRBJ1-1 . TRBV7-6
TGTGCCAGCAGCTTAGATGCGAACACAGATACGCAGTATTTT CASSLDANTDTQYF . TRBJ2-3 many TRBV7-2
TGTGCCAGCAGTTACAACAGGGTAGCCGGGGAGCTGTTTTTT CASSYNRVAGELFF . TRBJ2-2 . TRBV6-5
TGTGCCACCAGTGATCCCCGCGGGGTGCAGTACTTC CATSDPRGVQYF . TRBJ2-7 many TRBV24-1
TGTGCCTGGGAACCGGGTGTGAACACTGAAGCTTTCTTT CAWEPGVNTEAFF . TRBJ1-1 many TRBV30
TGTGCCACCAGTGATACTGAGGAGAATGAGCAGTTCTTC CATSDTEENEQFF . TRBJ2-1 many TRBV24-1
TGCGCCAGCAGCTTGCGTGCAAGCGCTAGCACAGATACGCAGTATTTT CASSLRASASTDTQYF . TRBJ2-3 many TRBV5-1
TGTGCCAGCAGCCTTACCGCATACGAGCAGTACTTC CASSLTAYEQYF . TRBJ2-7 many TRBV7-9
TGCAGTGCACCTCTTTACGGAGGAGAGACCCAGTACTTC CSAPLYGGETQYF . TRBJ2-5 many TRBV20-1
TGCAGTGCTAGTAATGGGGAGACTGAAGCTTTCTTT CSASNGETEAFF . TRBJ1-1 . TRBV20-1
TGTGCCAGCATGCGCGAGAAAGAGCAGTTCTTC CASMREKEQFF . TRBJ2-1 many TRBV6-1
TGTGCCAGCAGTACGACAGGGTCCGCCGAGCAGTACTTC CASSTTGSAEQYF TRBD1 TRBJ2-7 many TRBV6-5
TGTGCCAGCAGCCCCCGACTAGCGGGAAAACAGACCCAGTACTTC CASSPRLAGKQTQYF TRBD2 TRBJ2-5 few TRBV5-4
TGTGCCAGCAGCTCCTCGGGTATCTGGGAAGGGGATCAGCCCCAGCATTTT CASSSSGIWEGDQPQHF . TRBJ1-5 few TRBV7-9
TGTGCCAGCAGTGAAAACTTCTATTATGGCACAGATACGCAGTATTTT CASSENFYYGTDTQYF . TRBJ2-3 many TRBV6-1
TGTGCCAGCAGCCGGGACAGGGGCTCTTCCCGGGGGTACGAGCAGTACTTC CASSRDRGSSRGYEQYF TRBD1 TRBJ2-7 many TRBV28
TGTGCCAGCAGCTTAGTGCCGGGCGAGCAGTACTTC CASSLVPGEQYF . TRBJ2-7 many TRBV7-6
TGTGCCAGCAGTTTTTTACTAGCAGTCGACAATGAGCAGTTCTTC CASSFLLAVDNEQFF . TRBJ2-1 medium-sized TRBV28
TGTGCCATCAGCTTAACCCAGGGCTACCACTACGAGCAGTACTTC CAISLTQGYHYEQYF . TRBJ2-7 . TRBV7-9
TGCAGTGCTAGAGAAGGGACAGGGGCCAACACTGAAGCTTTCTTT CSAREGTGANTEAFF TRBD1 TRBJ1-1 . TRBV20-1
TGCAGAGCGGGACAGTACAATGAGCAGTACTTC CRAGQYNEQYF . TRBJ2-7 . TRBV20-1
TGTGCCAGCAGTCAGGGCACAAGCTCCTACAATGAGCAGTTCTTC CASSQGTSSYNEQFF . TRBJ2-1 many TRBV28
TGTGCCAGTGCCTTGGTACAGGGAACCTACAATGAGCAGTTCTTC CASALVQGTYNEQFF . TRBJ2-1 many TRBV19
TGTGCCAGCAGTTTAGGGGACAGGGGCAGAGATACGCAGTATTTT CASSLGDRGRDTQYF TRBD1 TRBJ2-3 many TRBV28
TGTGCCAGCGGGAAACGGGAAACCGGGGAGCTGTTTTTT CASGKRETGELFF . TRBJ2-2 many TRBV6-1
TGTGCCAGCAGAGCCGGGTTAAGCTCTGGAAACACCATATATTTT CASRAGLSSGNTIYF . TRBJ1-3 . TRBV6-5
TGTGCCAGCAGACCGGGACTAGCGGGTTCCGGGGAGCTGTTTTTT CASRPGLAGSGELFF TRBD2 TRBJ2-2 few TRBV2
TGCAGTGCTAGTACCGGGACCAGCGGGAGTGGTGAGCAGTCCTTC CSASTGTSGSGEQSF TRBD2 TRBJ2-1 . TRBV20-1
TGTGCCAGCAAGCCGTCACCCCGATCAGATACGCAGTATTTT CASKPSPRSDTQYF . TRBJ2-3 few TRBV2
TGTGCCAGCAGCCCCCGAGGGGGTAGGAAAGAGACCCAGTACTTC CASSPRGGRKETQYF . TRBJ2-5 few TRBV14
TGTGCCAGCAGTTACTCACAGGGAACGGGTGAGCAGTTCTTC CASSYSQGTGEQFF . TRBJ2-1 many TRBV6-6
TGTGCCAGCAGTTACCACAGGGGCTACGAGCAGTACTTC CASSYHRGYEQYF TRBD1 TRBJ2-7 . TRBV6-5
. CASSSPGQGGPGSCFF . TRBJ2-2 . TRBV5-1
TGTGCCAGCAGCAAAGAAGCGGGACAAGAAGCTTTCTTT CASSKEAGQEAFF . TRBJ1-1 many TRBV11-2
TGTGCCGGCTCAAGGCTAGCGGAATACGAGCAGTACTTC CAGSRLAEYEQYF TRBD2 TRBJ2-7 . TRBV18
TGTGCCACCACACAGGGTTCCCGCGTCTATGGCTACACCTTC CATTQGSRVYGYTF . TRBJ1-2 many TRBV28
TGTGCCAACAGCCCAGGGTTCACAGATACGCAGTATTTT CANSPGFTDTQYF . TRBJ2-3 . TRBV27
TGCAGCGTCAGGACTAGCGGGAGTTTTCCAGATACGCAGTATTTT CSVRTSGSFPDTQYF TRBD2 TRBJ2-3 many TRBV29-1
TGTGCCAGCAGCAAGGGCCAGGGACTAGGCACTGAAGCTTTCTTT CASSKGQGLGTEAFF . TRBJ1-1 many TRBV11-2
TGCAGTGCTTACACAGGGTACGGGGCCAACGTCCTGACTTTC CSAYTGYGANVLTF . TRBJ2-6 many TRBV20-1
TGTGCCTGGAGTGTACCAGGGCGGGAGGGCCTTGGTAATACGCAGTATTTT CAWSVPGREGLGNTQYF TRBD2 TRBJ2-3 many TRBV30
TGCAGTGCTAGGTTGCCTAGCGGAAGCTCCTACGAGCAGTACTTC CSARLPSGSSYEQYF TRBD2 TRBJ2-7 few TRBV20-1